The T cell receptor beta chain described here comes from a study of T cells after somatic rescue of genetic block. V shed 4 bases and J shed 7 bases, with 9 bases lying between them. The CDR3 sequence is 13 residues long. Germline V CDR1 and CDR2: SGHRS, YFSETQ. The method was immunoSEQ multiplex PCR; TCRdb's version includes in-frame clones alone and lacks a portion of them. The profile covers around 67,000 clones, with just over 90% appearing a single time and 3% taken by the ten largest. The V gene is TRBV5-1, the J gene TRBJ1-6; maybe TRBD1 (5 bases). The sample taken for sequencing was peripheral blood mononuclear cells (PBMCs). The receptor was isolated from a man in his forties. CDR3 in amino acids: CASSVQENSPLHF. Written as DNA, the CDR3 is TGCGCCAGCAGCGTACAGGAAAATTCACCCCTCCACTTT.